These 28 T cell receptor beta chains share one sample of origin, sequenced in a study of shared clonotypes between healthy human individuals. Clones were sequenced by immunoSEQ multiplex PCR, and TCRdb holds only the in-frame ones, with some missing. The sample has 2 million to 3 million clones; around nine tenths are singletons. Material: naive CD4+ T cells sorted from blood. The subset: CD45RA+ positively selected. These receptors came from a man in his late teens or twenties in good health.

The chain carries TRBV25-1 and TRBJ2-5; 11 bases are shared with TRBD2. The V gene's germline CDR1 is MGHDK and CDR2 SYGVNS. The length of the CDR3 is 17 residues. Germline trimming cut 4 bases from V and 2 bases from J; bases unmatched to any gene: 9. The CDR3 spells CASSAGGTSGSQETQYF. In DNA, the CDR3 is TGTGCCAGCAGTGCGGGGGGGACTAGCGGTTCTCAAGAGACCCAGTACTTC. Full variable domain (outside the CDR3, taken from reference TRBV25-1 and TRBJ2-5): EADIYQTPRYLVIGTGKKITLECSQTMGHDKMYWYQQDPGMELHLIHYSYGVNSTEKGDLSSESTVSRIRTEHFPLTLESARPSHTSQYLCASSAGGTSGSQETQYFGPGTRLLVL.

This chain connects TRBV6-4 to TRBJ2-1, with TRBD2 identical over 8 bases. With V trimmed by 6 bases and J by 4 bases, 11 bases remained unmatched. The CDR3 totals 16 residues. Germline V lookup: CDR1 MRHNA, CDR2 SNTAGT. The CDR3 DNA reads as TGTGCCAGCAGACCATCAGCGGGAGCCCTGTACAATGAGCAGTTCTTC. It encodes CASRPSAGALYNEQFF.

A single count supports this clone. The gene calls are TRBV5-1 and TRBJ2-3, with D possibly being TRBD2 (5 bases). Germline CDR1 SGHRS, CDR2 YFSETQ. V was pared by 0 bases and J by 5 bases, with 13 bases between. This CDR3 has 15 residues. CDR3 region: CASSLVLGTGDTQYF. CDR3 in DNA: TGCGCCAGCAGCTTGGTACTAGGAACTGGAGATACGCAGTATTTT.

The CDR3 region has the DNA TGTGCCAGCAGTGAAAGGGGGCCGAACACCGGGGAGCTGTTTTTT. Protein: CASSERGPNTGELFF. The chain uses TRBV6-1 and TRBJ2-2; 7 positions match TRBD1. The V gene end was trimmed by 2 bases and the J gene end by 0 bases; junction bases not matched to a gene: 0. Germline CDR1 MNHNS, CDR2 SASEGT. This CDR3 contains 15 residues.

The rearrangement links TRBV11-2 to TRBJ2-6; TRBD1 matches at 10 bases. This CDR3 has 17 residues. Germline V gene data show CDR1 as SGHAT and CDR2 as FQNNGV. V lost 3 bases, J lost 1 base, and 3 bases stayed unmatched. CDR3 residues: CASSLTGGRSGANVLTF. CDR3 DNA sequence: TGTGCCAGCAGCTTGACAGGGGGCCGGTCTGGGGCCAACGTCCTGACTTTC.

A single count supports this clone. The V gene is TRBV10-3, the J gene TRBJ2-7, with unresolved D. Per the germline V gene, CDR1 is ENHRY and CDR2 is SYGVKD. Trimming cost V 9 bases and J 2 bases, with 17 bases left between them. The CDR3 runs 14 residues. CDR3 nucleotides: TGTGCCATTGGGCCTCGCGAAACAGCCTACGAGCAGTACTTC. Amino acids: CAIGPRETAYEQYF.

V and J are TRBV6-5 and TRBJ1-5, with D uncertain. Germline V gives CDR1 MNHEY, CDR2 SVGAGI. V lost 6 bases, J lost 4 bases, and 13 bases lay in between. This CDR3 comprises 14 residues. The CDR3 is CASRGPGGNQPQHF. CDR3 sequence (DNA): TGTGCCAGCAGGGGCCCCGGTGGGAATCAGCCCCAGCATTTT.

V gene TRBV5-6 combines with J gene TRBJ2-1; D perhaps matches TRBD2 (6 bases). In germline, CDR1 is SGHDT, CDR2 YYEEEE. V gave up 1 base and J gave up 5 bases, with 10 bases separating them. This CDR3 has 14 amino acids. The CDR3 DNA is TGTGCCAGCAGCTTGCGGGGGTACAACAATGAGCAGTTCTTC. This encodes CASSLRGYNNEQFF.

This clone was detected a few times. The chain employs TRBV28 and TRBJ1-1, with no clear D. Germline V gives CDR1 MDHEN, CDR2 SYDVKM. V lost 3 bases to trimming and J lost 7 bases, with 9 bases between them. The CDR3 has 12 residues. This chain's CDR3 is CASSFGTLEAFF. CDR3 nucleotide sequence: TGTGCCAGCAGTTTTGGAACCCTTGAAGCTTTCTTT.

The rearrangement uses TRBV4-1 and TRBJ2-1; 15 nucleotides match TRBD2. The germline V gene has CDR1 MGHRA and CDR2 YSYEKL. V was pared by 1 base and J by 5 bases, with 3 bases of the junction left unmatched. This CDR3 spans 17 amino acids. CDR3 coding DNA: TGCGCCAGCAGCCAAGTGGGACTAGCGGGGGGAAACAATGAGCAGTTCTTC. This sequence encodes CASSQVGLAGGNNEQFF.

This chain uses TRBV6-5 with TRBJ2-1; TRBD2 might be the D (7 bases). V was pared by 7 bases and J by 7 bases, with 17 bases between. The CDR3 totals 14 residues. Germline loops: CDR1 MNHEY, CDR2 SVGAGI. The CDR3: CASTYRGAGNEQFF. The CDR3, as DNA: TGTGCCAGCACCTACCGGGGGGCCGGTAATGAGCAGTTCTTC.

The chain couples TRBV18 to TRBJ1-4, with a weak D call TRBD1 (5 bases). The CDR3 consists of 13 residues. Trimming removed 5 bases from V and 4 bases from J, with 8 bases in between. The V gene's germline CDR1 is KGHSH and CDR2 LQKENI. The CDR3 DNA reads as TGTGCCAGCTCAGCGGGACTTAATGAAAAACTGTTTTTT. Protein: CASSAGLNEKLFF.

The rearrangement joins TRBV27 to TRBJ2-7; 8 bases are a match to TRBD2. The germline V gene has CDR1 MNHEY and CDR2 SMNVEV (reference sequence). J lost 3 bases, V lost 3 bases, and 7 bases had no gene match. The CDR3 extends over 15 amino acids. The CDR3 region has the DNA TGTGCCAGCAGTTTGGTGGCTAGCGGGTTCTACGAGCAGTACTTC. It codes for CASSLVASGFYEQYF.

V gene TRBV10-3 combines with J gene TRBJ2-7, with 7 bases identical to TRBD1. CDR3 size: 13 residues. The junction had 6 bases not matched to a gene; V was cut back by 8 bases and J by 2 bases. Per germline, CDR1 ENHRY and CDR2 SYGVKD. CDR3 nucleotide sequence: TGTGCCATCGCCCAGGGGGATGCCTACGAGCAGTACTTC. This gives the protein CAIAQGDAYEQYF.

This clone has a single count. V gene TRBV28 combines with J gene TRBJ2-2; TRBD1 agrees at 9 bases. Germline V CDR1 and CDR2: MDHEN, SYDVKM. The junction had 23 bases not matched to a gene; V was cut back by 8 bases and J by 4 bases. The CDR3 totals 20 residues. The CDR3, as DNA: TGTGCCAGCCTCGGCGGATACGGGGACAGGGATGAGCGCGGCACCGGGGAGCTGTTTTTT. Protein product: CASLGGYGDRDERGTGELFF.

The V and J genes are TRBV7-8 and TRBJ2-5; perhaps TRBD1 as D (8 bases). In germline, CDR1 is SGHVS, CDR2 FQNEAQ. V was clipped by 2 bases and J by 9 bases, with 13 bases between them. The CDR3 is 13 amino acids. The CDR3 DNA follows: TGTGCCAGCAGCTTATTACAGGGGGGGCCCCAGTACTTC. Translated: CASSLLQGGPQYF. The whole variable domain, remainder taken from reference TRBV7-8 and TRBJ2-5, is GAGVSQSPRYKVAKRGQDVALRCDPISGHVSLFWYQQALGQGPEFLTYFQNEAQLDKSGLPSDRFFAERPEGSVSTLKIQRTQQEDSAVYLCASSLLQGGPQYFGPGTRLLVL.

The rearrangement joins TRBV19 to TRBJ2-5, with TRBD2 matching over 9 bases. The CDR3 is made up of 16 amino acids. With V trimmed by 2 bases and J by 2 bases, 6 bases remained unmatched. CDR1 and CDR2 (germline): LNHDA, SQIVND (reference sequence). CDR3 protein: CASSISASGVQETQYF. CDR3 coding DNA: TGTGCCAGTAGTATATCGGCTAGCGGGGTACAAGAGACCCAGTACTTC. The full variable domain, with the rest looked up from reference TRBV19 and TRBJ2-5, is DGGITQSPKYLFRKEGQNVTLSCEQNLNHDAMYWYRQDPGQGLRLIYYSQIVNDFQKGDIAEGYSVSREKKESFPLTVTSAQKNPTAFYLCASSISASGVQETQYFGPGTRLLVL.

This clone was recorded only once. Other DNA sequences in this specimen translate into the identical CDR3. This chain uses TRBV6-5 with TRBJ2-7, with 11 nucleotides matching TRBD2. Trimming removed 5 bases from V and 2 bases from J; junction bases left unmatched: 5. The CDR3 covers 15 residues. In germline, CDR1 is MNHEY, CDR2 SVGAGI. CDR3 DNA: TGTGCCAGCAGTAGAGGGACTAGCGGTACCTACGAGCAGTACTTC. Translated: CASSRGTSGTYEQYF.

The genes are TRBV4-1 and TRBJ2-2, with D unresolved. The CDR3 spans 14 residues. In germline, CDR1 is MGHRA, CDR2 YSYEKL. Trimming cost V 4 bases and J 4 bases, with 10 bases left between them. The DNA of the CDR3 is TGCGCCAGCAGCCCCCGCGAACTCACCGGGGAGCTGTTTTTT. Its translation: CASSPRELTGELFF.

CDR3 residues: CASSPPGPRQFF. The CDR3 DNA follows: TGTGCCAGCTCACCACCGGGCCCCCGGCAGTTCTTC. V and J are TRBV18 and TRBJ2-1; D is uncertain. Trimming left V 0 bases short and J 12 bases short, with 9 bases between. The germline CDR1 and CDR2 sequences are KGHSH and LQKENI. The CDR3 is 12 amino acids.

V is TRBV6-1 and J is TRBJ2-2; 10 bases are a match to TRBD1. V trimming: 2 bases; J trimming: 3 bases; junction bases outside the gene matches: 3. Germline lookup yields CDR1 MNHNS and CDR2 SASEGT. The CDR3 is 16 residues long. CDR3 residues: CASSELGTGDTGELFF. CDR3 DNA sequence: TGTGCCAGCAGTGAATTAGGGACAGGGGACACCGGGGAGCTGTTTTTT.

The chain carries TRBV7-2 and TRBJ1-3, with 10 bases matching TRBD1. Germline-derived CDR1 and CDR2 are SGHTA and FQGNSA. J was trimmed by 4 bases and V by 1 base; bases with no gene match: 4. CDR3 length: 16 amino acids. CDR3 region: CASSLGQGAAGNTIYF. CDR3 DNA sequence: TGTGCCAGCAGCTTAGGACAGGGGGCGGCCGGAAACACCATATATTTT.

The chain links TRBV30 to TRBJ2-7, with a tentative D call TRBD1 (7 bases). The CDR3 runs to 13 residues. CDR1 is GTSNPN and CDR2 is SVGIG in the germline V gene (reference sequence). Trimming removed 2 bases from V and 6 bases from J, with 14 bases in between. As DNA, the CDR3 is TGTGCCTGGAGTCCGACAGGGCGGGGCGAGCAGTACTTC. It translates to CAWSPTGRGEQYF.

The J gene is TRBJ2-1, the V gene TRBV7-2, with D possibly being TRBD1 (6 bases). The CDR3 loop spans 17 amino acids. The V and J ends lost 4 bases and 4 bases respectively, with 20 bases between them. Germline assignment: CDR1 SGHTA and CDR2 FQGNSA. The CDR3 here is CASSSSTGLSPYNEQFF. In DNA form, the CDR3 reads TGTGCCAGCAGCTCTTCGACAGGTCTAAGCCCTTACAATGAGCAGTTCTTC.

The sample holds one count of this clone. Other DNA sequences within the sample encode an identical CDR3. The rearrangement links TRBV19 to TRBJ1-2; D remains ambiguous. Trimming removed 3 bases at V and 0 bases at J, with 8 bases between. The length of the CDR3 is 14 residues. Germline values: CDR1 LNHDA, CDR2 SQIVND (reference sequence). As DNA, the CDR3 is TGTGCCAGTAGTATCGGCCCGACTAACTATGGCTACACCTTC. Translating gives CASSIGPTNYGYTF. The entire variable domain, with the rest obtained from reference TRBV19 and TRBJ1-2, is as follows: DGGITQSPKYLFRKEGQNVTLSCEQNLNHDAMYWYRQDPGQGLRLIYYSQIVNDFQKGDIAEGYSVSREKKESFPLTVTSAQKNPTAFYLCASSIGPTNYGYTFGSGTRLTVV.

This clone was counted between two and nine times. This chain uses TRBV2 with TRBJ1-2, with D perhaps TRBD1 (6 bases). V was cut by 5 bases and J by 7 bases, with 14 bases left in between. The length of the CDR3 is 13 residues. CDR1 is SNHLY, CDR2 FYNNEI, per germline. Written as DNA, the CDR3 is TGTGCCAGCAGTCCGATACAGGGCTCTGGCTACACCTTC. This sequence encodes CASSPIQGSGYTF.

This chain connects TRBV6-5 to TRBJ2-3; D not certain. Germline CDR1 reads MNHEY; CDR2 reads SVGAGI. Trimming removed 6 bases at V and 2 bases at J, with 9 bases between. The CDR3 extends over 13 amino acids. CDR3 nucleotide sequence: TGTGCCAGCAGCCCGGTACCCACAGATACGCAGTATTTT. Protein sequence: CASSPVPTDTQYF.

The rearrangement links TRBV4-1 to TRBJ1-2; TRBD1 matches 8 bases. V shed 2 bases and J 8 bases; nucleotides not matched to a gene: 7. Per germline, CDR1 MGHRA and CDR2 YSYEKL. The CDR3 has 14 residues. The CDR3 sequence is CASSQPDRGSGYTF. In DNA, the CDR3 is TGCGCCAGCAGCCAACCCGACAGGGGCAGCGGCTACACCTTC.